The 23 T cell receptor beta chains presented below share a single source sample, sequenced in a study of long-term antiretroviral therapy in people with HIV. The libraries were made with immunoSEQ v3.0 at survey level. Sequencing used immunoSEQ multiplex PCR; TCRdb keeps in-frame clones, though not all of them. The repertoire holds fewer than 35,000 clones, with almost 85% as singletons. The specimen comprised unsorted PBMCs, sampled 3.3 years after starting antiretroviral therapy. Source of these receptors: a young man with HIV.

The chain recombines TRBV6-4 with TRBJ2-7; 8 bases are shared with TRBD2. The CDR3 is 14 amino acids. The V gene's germline CDR1 is MRHNA and CDR2 SNTAGT. Trimming cost V 5 bases and J 6 bases; bases outside gene matches: 9. CDR3 DNA sequence: TGTGCCAGCAGTTCTACTCCGGGACTAGGCGAGCAGTACTTC. It specifies CASSSTPGLGEQYF.

This rearrangement joins TRBV7-2 to TRBJ2-2; TRBD2 agrees at 15 bases. CDR3 length: 19 amino acids. After removal of 4 bases from V and 5 bases from J, the junction contained 11 bases not matched to a gene. The germline CDR1 and CDR2 sequences are SGHTA and FQGNSA. The CDR3 sequence is CASSSGTGGLAGGTGELFF. The DNA for the CDR3 is TGTGCCAGCAGCTCCGGGACAGGGGGACTAGCGGGAGGAACCGGGGAGCTGTTTTTT.

The V gene is TRBV25-1, the J gene TRBJ2-7; tentatively, D is TRBD1 (5 bases). Trimming pared 3 bases from V and 4 bases from J, leaving 10 bases between. Per germline, CDR1 MGHDK and CDR2 SYGVNS. This CDR3 region has 13 residues. The CDR3 DNA is TGTGCCAGCAGTGAGGTAGGGGTTTACGAGCAGTACTTC. Amino acids: CASSEVGVYEQYF.

The V call is TRBV11-2, the J call TRBJ1-3; tentative D call: TRBD1 (5 bases). V lost 11 bases and J 7 bases, leaving 9 bases between the germline ends. The CDR3 extends over 10 amino acids. CDR1 is SGHAT and CDR2 is FQNNGV in the germline V gene. CDR3 residues: CALGGNTIYF. The CDR3 nucleotides are TGTGCCTTGGGGGGGAACACCATATATTTT.

This rearrangement joins TRBV7-9 to TRBJ1-1, with D unresolved. This CDR3 has 16 residues. Trimming took 1 base from V and 1 from J, leaving 13 bases between them. CDR1 and CDR2 from the germline V gene are SEHNR and FQNEAQ (reference sequence). The CDR3 here is CASSLDRSEGNTEAFF. CDR3 bases: TGTGCCAGCAGCTTAGATCGTTCAGAAGGGAACACTGAAGCTTTCTTT.

V and J are TRBV7-2 and TRBJ1-1, with 8 nucleotides matching TRBD1. J gave up 1 base and V 1 base, and 5 bases lay outside the gene matches. The germline V gene encodes CDR1 SGHTA and CDR2 FQGNSA. The CDR3 covers 16 residues. CDR3 protein: CASSLVAGQENTEAFF. The CDR3 region has the DNA TGTGCCAGCAGCTTAGTCGCGGGACAGGAGAACACTGAAGCTTTCTTT. Together with reference TRBV7-2 and TRBJ1-1, the CDR3 gives the full variable domain: GAGVSQSPSNKVTEKGKDVELRCDPISGHTALYWYRQSLGQGLEFLIYFQGNSAPDKSGLPSDRFSAERTGGSVSTLTIQRTQQEDSAVYLCASSLVAGQENTEAFFGQGTRLTVV.

V gene TRBV5-6 combines with J gene TRBJ1-5; tentatively, D is TRBD1 (5 bases). Germline CDR1 is SGHDT and CDR2 is YYEEEE. The CDR3 is 15 amino acids. The germline V and J ends were trimmed by 1 base and 11 bases, with 19 bases remaining between them. CDR3 bases: TGTGCCAGCAGCTTGACCGTGGGGGGGTACCAGTCCCAGCATTTT. This gives the protein CASSLTVGGYQSQHF.

The chain is built from TRBV9 and TRBJ2-1; 7 nucleotides line up with TRBD1. CDR3 length: 15 residues. The germline V gene has CDR1 SGDLS and CDR2 YYNGEE. V shed 5 bases and J 7 bases; nucleotides not matched to a gene: 12. The CDR3 reads CASSRAGGMGNEQFF. CDR3 in DNA: TGTGCCAGCAGTAGAGCAGGGGGTATGGGGAATGAGCAGTTCTTC.

V gene TRBV19 combines with J gene TRBJ2-7; tentative D call: TRBD1 (6 bases). In germline, CDR1 is LNHDA, CDR2 SQIVND (reference sequence). This CDR3 has 14 residues. The V end lost 5 bases, the J end lost 3 bases, and 14 bases lay between the germline ends. The DNA for the CDR3 is TGTGCCAGTAGTCCCAACCCGACAGGCTACGAGCAGTACTTC. It is translated as CASSPNPTGYEQYF.

This chain connects TRBV25-1 to TRBJ2-7; D is unresolved. The length of the CDR3 is 12 residues. V was cut by 6 bases and J by 3 bases, with 9 bases left in between. The germline V gene encodes CDR1 MGHDK and CDR2 SYGVNS. The CDR3 DNA is TGTGCCAGCAGAACAGCAAACTACGAGCAGTACTTC. Translated, it gives CASRTANYEQYF.

This chain uses TRBV19 with TRBJ2-7; TRBD1 matches 10 bases. J gave up 5 bases and V 3 bases, and 1 base lay outside the gene matches. Looked up from germline, CDR1 is LNHDA and CDR2 is SQIVND (reference sequence). CDR3 size: 13 residues. The CDR3 DNA reads as TGTGCCAGTAGTATTGGGACAGGGGACGAGCAGTACTTC. This gives the protein CASSIGTGDEQYF. Full variable domain (outside the CDR3, taken from reference TRBV19 and TRBJ2-7): DGGITQSPKYLFRKEGQNVTLSCEQNLNHDAMYWYRQDPGQGLRLIYYSQIVNDFQKGDIAEGYSVSREKKESFPLTVTSAQKNPTAFYLCASSIGTGDEQYFGPGTRLTVT.

V and J are TRBV19 and TRBJ2-1; 12 bases map to TRBD2. The V segment lost 7 bases and the J segment 2 bases; nucleotides outside the gene matches: 3. CDR1 is LNHDA and CDR2 is SQIVND in the germline V gene (reference sequence). The CDR3 contains 15 residues. As DNA, the CDR3 is TGTGCCAGTACCGGGACTAGCGGGCCCTACAATGAGCAGTTCTTC. Encoded protein: CASTGTSGPYNEQFF.

The chain uses TRBV7-8 and TRBJ1-6; D not certain. Per the germline V gene, CDR1 is SGHVS and CDR2 is FQNEAQ. The CDR3 totals 16 residues. Trimming shortened V by 5 bases and J by 6 bases, and 17 bases separated the two germline ends. The CDR3 is CASSPPGPGVNSPLHF. CDR3 DNA sequence: TGTGCCAGCAGCCCCCCGGGCCCCGGGGTTAATTCACCCCTCCACTTT.

A single count supports this clone. This chain uses TRBV7-2 with TRBJ2-5, with D unclear. Germline V gene lookup returns CDR1 SGHTA and CDR2 FQGNSA. The CDR3 consists of 14 residues. Between the trimmed V and J ends, which lost 2 bases and 0 bases, there was a span of 7 bases. The CDR3 spells CASSLTQDQETQYF. The CDR3 DNA reads as TGTGCCAGCAGCTTAACCCAGGACCAAGAGACCCAGTACTTC.

The V gene is TRBV28, the J gene TRBJ1-6; 7 bases agree with TRBD1. V was pared by 6 bases and J by 6 bases, with 8 bases of the junction left unmatched. The CDR3 has 15 amino acids. Germline V gene lookup returns CDR1 MDHEN and CDR2 SYDVKM. CDR3 amino acids: CASRATGARNSPLHF. Written as DNA, the CDR3 is TGTGCCAGCAGGGCCACAGGGGCCCGTAATTCACCCCTCCACTTT.

The chain has TRBV13 and TRBJ2-1; D is possibly TRBD2 (5 bases). Trimming cost V 4 bases and J 4 bases, with 11 bases left between them. The CDR3 extends over 14 amino acids. Germline loops: CDR1 PRHDT, CDR2 FYEKMQ (reference sequence). The CDR3 spells CASSSFRGYNEQFF. The CDR3 coding sequence is TGTGCCAGCAGCTCGTTTAGAGGGTACAATGAGCAGTTCTTC. The entire variable domain, with the rest obtained from reference TRBV13 and TRBJ2-1, is as follows: AAGVIQSPRHLIKEKRETATLKCYPIPRHDTVYWYQQGPGQDPQFLISFYEKMQSDKGSIPDRFSAQQFSDYHSELNMSSLELGDSALYFCASSSFRGYNEQFFGPGTRLTVL.

The chain has TRBV27 and TRBJ1-5; 9 bases map to TRBD1. The germline V gene encodes CDR1 MNHEY and CDR2 SMNVEV (reference sequence). Trimming at V came to 0 bases and at J to 1 base, leaving 1 base not matched to a gene. CDR3 length equals 16 residues. CDR3 DNA sequence: TGTGCCAGCAGTTTATCTGGGACAGGGAGCAATCAGCCCCAGCATTTT. It codes for CASSLSGTGSNQPQHF.

V usage is TRBV25-1 and J usage is TRBJ1-1; a weak D match, TRBD1 (6 bases). The germline CDR1 and CDR2 sequences are MGHDK and SYGVNS. The CDR3 extends over 12 amino acids. The germline V and J ends were trimmed by 6 bases and 8 bases, with 13 bases remaining between them. The CDR3 is CASSSQGGEAFF. In nucleotides, the CDR3 is TGTGCCAGCAGCTCACAGGGTGGAGAAGCTTTCTTT.

This clone rates as medium-sized. At the DNA level, this CDR3 is encoded by other sequences in the same sample as well. V and J are TRBV5-8 and TRBJ1-5; no clear D gene. CDR3 length equals 15 residues. The V gene's germline CDR1 is SGHTS and CDR2 YDEGEE. V was clipped by 0 bases and J by 0 bases, with 7 bases between them. As DNA, the CDR3 is TGTGCCAGCAGCTTGGACGGGGTTAGCAATCAGCCCCAGCATTTT. Its translation: CASSLDGVSNQPQHF.

The J gene is TRBJ1-5, the V gene TRBV4-1, with TRBD1 identical over 7 bases. CDR1 is MGHRA, CDR2 YSYEKL, per germline. CDR3 length: 16 amino acids. V was pared by 3 bases and J by 0 bases, with 5 bases of the junction left unmatched. CDR3 residues: CASSQADRDSNQPQHF. Written as DNA, the CDR3 is TGCGCCAGCAGCCAGGCTGACAGGGATAGCAATCAGCCCCAGCATTTT.

This chain connects TRBV4-1 to TRBJ2-3; 11 bases align to TRBD2. The V gene's germline CDR1 is MGHRA and CDR2 YSYEKL. V dropped 0 bases and J dropped 3; count of bases not matched to a gene: 8. The CDR3 is 18 amino acids. CDR3 in amino acids: CASSQDSELAGVTDTQYF. DNA for the CDR3: TGCGCCAGCAGCCAAGATTCTGAACTAGCGGGAGTAACAGATACGCAGTATTTT.

This sequence joins TRBV19 and TRBJ2-7, with 8 bases matching TRBD1. There are 15 residues in the CDR3. Germline V gives CDR1 LNHDA, CDR2 SQIVND (reference sequence). Trimming removed 5 bases from V and 0 bases from J; junction bases left unmatched: 6. The CDR3 nucleotides read TGTGCCAGTAGTTTCGGACAGGGCAGCTCCTACGAGCAGTACTTC. Amino acids: CASSFGQGSSYEQYF.

V is TRBV9 and J is TRBJ2-3; 8 bases line up with TRBD2. V shed 2 bases and J 4 bases; nucleotides not matched to a gene: 6. The CDR3 runs 15 residues. CDR1 is SGDLS, CDR2 YYNGEE, per germline. In nucleotides, the CDR3 is TGTGCCAGCAGCGTTGGTAGCGGGGACCCAGATACGCAGTATTTT. Protein product: CASSVGSGDPDTQYF.